These 24 T cell receptor beta chains were all obtained from the same sample, sequenced in a study of T cells of healthy individuals. One entry per CDR3 protein results from TCRdb running MiXCR on the 5' RACE reads. This sample yields about 41,000 distinct CDR3 sequences, of which 3.5% to 5.5% are seen a single time; over 8.5% belongs to the top ten. These TCRs come from a human donor in good health.

The chain couples TRBV5-1 to TRBJ2-2; D call uncertain. This CDR3 has 12 residues. In germline, CDR1 is SGHRS, CDR2 YFSETQ. Trimming pared 4 bases from V and 2 bases from J, leaving 3 bases between. CDR3 loop: CASSPNTGELFF. Written as DNA, the CDR3 is TGCGCCAGCAGCCCAAACACCGGGGAGCTGTTTTTT. Together with reference TRBV5-1 and TRBJ2-2, the CDR3 gives the full variable domain: KAGVTQTPRYLIKTRGQQVTLSCSPISGHRSVSWYQQTPGQGLQFLFEYFSETQRNKGNFPGRFSGRQFSNSRSEMNVSTLELGDSALYLCASSPNTGELFFGEGSRLTVL.

This clonotype was found many times. The chain carries TRBV7-9 and TRBJ1-2; D possibly corresponds to TRBD1 (5 bases). The CDR3 runs to 17 residues. Germline V gene lookup returns CDR1 SEHNR and CDR2 FQNEAQ (reference sequence). Trimming took 5 bases from V and 2 from J, leaving 21 bases between them. Here the CDR3 DNA reads TGTGCCAGCAGCCCCCGGGCGCTCCGGCAGGGAAACTATGGCTACACCTTC. This encodes CASSPRALRQGNYGYTF.

This clonotype came up a few times. The rearrangement links TRBV10-2 to TRBJ1-1; 8 positions agree with TRBD1. Germline CDR1 is WSHSY and CDR2 is SAAADI. J lost 5 bases, V lost 5 bases, and 7 bases had no gene match. The CDR3 has 14 residues. The CDR3 region is CASSTTTGGTEAFF. The DNA of the CDR3 is TGCGCCAGCAGTACTACCACAGGGGGAACTGAAGCTTTCTTT.

This clonotype has at least ten counts. This chain connects TRBV7-9 to TRBJ2-1, with 15 bases fitting TRBD2. CDR3 size: 16 residues. Trimming removed 5 bases from V and 7 bases from J; junction bases left unmatched: 6. In germline, CDR1 is SEHNR, CDR2 FQNEAQ (reference sequence). The CDR3 nucleotides are TGTGCCAGCAGCACGGGACTAGCGGGAGGTTGGAATGAGCAGTTCTTC. Amino acids: CASSTGLAGGWNEQFF.

This clonotype was counted ten times or more. CDR3: CASSQADEQFF. In DNA form, the CDR3 reads TGTGCCAGCAGCCAGGCGGATGAGCAGTTCTTC. The chain has TRBV11-2 and TRBJ2-1; unclear D gene. The V gene's germline CDR1 is SGHAT and CDR2 FQNNGV. The CDR3 spans 11 residues. The V end lost 5 bases, the J end lost 8 bases, and 7 bases lay between the germline ends. Looking up the rest from reference TRBV11-2 and TRBJ2-1 gives the full variable domain: EAGVAQSPRYKIIEKRQSVAFWCNPISGHATLYWYQQILGQGPKLLIQFQNNGVVDDSQLPKDRFSAERLKGVDSTLKIQPAKLEDSAVYLCASSQADEQFFGPGTRLTVL.

This clonotype was recorded many times. This chain uses TRBV9 with TRBJ2-7; no reliable D call. The V end lost 0 bases, the J end lost 5 bases, and 15 bases lay between the germline ends. The CDR3 runs 15 residues. Germline values: CDR1 SGDLS, CDR2 YYNGEE. The CDR3 DNA sequence: TGTGCCAGCAGCGTAGGGGTCCCCCCCTTCGACGAGCAGTACTTC. Protein: CASSVGVPPFDEQYF.

This clonotype was counted ten times or more. The V gene is TRBV7-9, the J gene TRBJ1-1; possible D gene TRBD1, 6 bases. Germline lookup yields CDR1 SEHNR and CDR2 FQNEAQ (reference sequence). This CDR3 contains 13 residues. Trimming removed 6 bases from V and 8 bases from J, with 16 bases in between. The CDR3 spells CASSPSWGQEAFF. The CDR3 nucleotides are TGTGCCAGCAGTCCATCTTGGGGGCAGGAAGCTTTCTTT.

This clonotype was found a few times. CDR3 in DNA: TGTGCCAGCAGCCCCCGAATCTCCTACGAGCAGTACTTC. Translating gives CASSPRISYEQYF. J is TRBJ2-7 and V is TRBV21-1. TRBV21-1 is noted as a pseudogene. The length of the CDR3 is 13 residues.

The chain links TRBV18 to TRBJ2-7; a possible D gene is TRBD1 (5 bases). Germline lookup yields CDR1 KGHSH and CDR2 LQKENI. This CDR3 spans 15 amino acids. Trimming left V 5 bases short and J 0 bases short, with 14 bases between. CDR3 in amino acids: CASSDRYRSSYEQYF. Written as DNA, the CDR3 is TGTGCCAGCTCAGATCGGTACAGGAGCTCCTACGAGCAGTACTTC.

In this sample, this clonotype turned up a few times. This rearrangement joins TRBV7-9 to TRBJ1-1, with D hard to call. The CDR3 has 13 residues. V gave up 1 base and J gave up 3 bases, with 6 bases separating them. Germline V gene sequence: CDR1 SEHNR, CDR2 FQNEAQ (reference sequence). The CDR3 loop is CASSLVSDTEAFF. In DNA, the CDR3 is TGTGCCAGCAGCTTAGTTTCGGACACTGAAGCTTTCTTT.

This clonotype was counted ten times or more. The chain couples TRBV19 to TRBJ2-7; 8 bases match TRBD1. CDR1 is LNHDA and CDR2 is SQIVND in the germline V gene (reference sequence). The V and J ends lost 6 bases and 3 bases, in that order; junction bases with no gene match: 4. The CDR3 totals 13 residues. CDR3 sequence: CASSSDRGYEQYF. The CDR3 bases are TGTGCCAGTAGCTCAGACAGGGGCTACGAGCAGTACTTC.

Many counts were recorded for this clonotype. The V call is TRBV6-5, the J call TRBJ1-1; perhaps TRBD1 as D (5 bases). CDR1 MNHEY and CDR2 SVGAGI come from the germline V gene. The CDR3 consists of 15 residues. Trimming pared 4 bases from V and 5 bases from J, leaving 17 bases between. The CDR3 region is CASSSPAWGSTEAFF. CDR3 DNA: TGTGCCAGCAGTTCCCCGGCCTGGGGGTCAACTGAAGCTTTCTTT.

This clonotype was counted ten times or more. The chain has TRBV29-1 and TRBJ2-1; TRBD1 is a possible D gene (5 bases). The CDR3 is 12 amino acids. V was trimmed by 2 bases and J by 4 bases, leaving 6 bases between them. CDR1 is SQVTM, CDR2 ANQGSEA, per germline. CDR3 coding DNA: TGCAGCGTTGAACAGGGATACAATGAGCAGTTCTTC. It codes for CSVEQGYNEQFF.

This clonotype was observed at least ten times. The V gene is TRBV4-1, the J gene TRBJ2-3; a weak D match, TRBD2 (6 bases). The CDR3 is made up of 16 amino acids. The V gene's germline CDR1 is MGHRA and CDR2 YSYEKL. The V gene lost 5 bases and the J gene lost 4 bases, with 19 bases spanning the gap. The CDR3 loop is CASSTLPGVTPDTQYF. For the CDR3, the DNA is TGCGCCAGCAGCACCCTCCCGGGGGTCACGCCAGATACGCAGTATTTT.

The CDR3 spells CACPTDRGSNTEAFF. CDR3 DNA: TGTGCCTGCCCGACTGACAGGGGAAGTAACACTGAAGCTTTCTTT. The chain is built from TRBV30 and TRBJ1-1, with TRBD1 matching 8 bases. Unmatched junction bases numbered 11, after V lost 6 bases and J lost 2 bases. Germline V lookup: CDR1 GTSNPN, CDR2 SVGIG (reference sequence). This CDR3 spans 15 amino acids.

This chain connects TRBV4-2 to TRBJ1-1, with D unresolved. This CDR3 is 14 amino acids long. The germline V gene encodes CDR1 LGHNA and CDR2 YNFKEQ. V shed 0 bases and J shed 1 base, with 6 bases lying between them. DNA of the CDR3: TGTGCCAGCAGCCAAGATCCCAGGAACACTGAAGCTTTCTTT. It is translated as CASSQDPRNTEAFF.

The rearrangement uses TRBV19 and TRBJ2-7; the D gene could be TRBD1 or TRBD2 (5 bases each). CDR1 is LNHDA and CDR2 is SQIVND in the germline V gene (reference sequence). V was clipped by 3 bases and J by 3 bases, with 15 bases between them. The CDR3 is made up of 15 amino acids. The CDR3 reads CASSMAGTDDYEQYF. DNA of the CDR3: TGTGCCAGTAGTATGGCAGGGACCGACGACTACGAGCAGTACTTC.

This clonotype was seen a handful of times. J is TRBJ1-5 and V is TRBV4-1; possible D gene TRBD1, 5 bases. The V gene's germline CDR1 is MGHRA and CDR2 YSYEKL. This CDR3 has 16 amino acids. Deletions cut 1 base from V and 4 bases from J, with 14 bases between. The CDR3 protein is CASSQGRGLGNQPQHF. The CDR3, as DNA: TGCGCCAGCAGCCAAGGGAGGGGCCTGGGAAATCAGCCCCAGCATTTT.

The chain uses TRBV6-6 and TRBJ2-3; D not resolved. CDR1 is MNHNY, CDR2 SVGAGI, per germline (reference sequence). V was clipped by 5 bases and J by 2 bases, with 8 bases between them. The CDR3 runs 13 residues. The CDR3 reads CASSVRATDTQYF. As DNA, the CDR3 is TGTGCCAGCAGTGTACGGGCCACAGATACGCAGTATTTT.

The V call is TRBV30, the J call TRBJ1-1, with 7 nucleotides matching TRBD1. The CDR3 runs to 17 residues. Germline CDR1 reads GTSNPN; CDR2 reads SVGIG (reference sequence). The trim removed 1 base at V and 4 bases at J, leaving 15 bases unmatched. CDR3 loop: CAWSAGGWGAQGTEAFF. Written as DNA, the CDR3 is TGTGCCTGGAGTGCAGGGGGATGGGGGGCGCAGGGCACTGAAGCTTTCTTT.

The rearrangement uses TRBV18 and TRBJ1-1, with D tentatively TRBD1 (6 bases). The CDR3 totals 16 residues. Germline V gene sequence: CDR1 KGHSH, CDR2 LQKENI. The V end was cut by 3 bases, the J end by 4 bases, with 18 bases between. The CDR3 is CASSPSGRDISTEAFF. CDR3 bases: TGTGCCAGCTCACCCTCGGGACGGGACATAAGCACTGAAGCTTTCTTT.

This clonotype has a count of ten or more. This sequence joins TRBV13 and TRBJ2-5; a possible D gene is TRBD2 (5 bases). CDR3 size: 13 residues. The germline CDR1 and CDR2 sequences are PRHDT and FYEKMQ (reference sequence). With 5 bases removed from V and 4 bases from J, the gap between germline ends came to 11 bases. The CDR3 spells CASSRERGETQYF. DNA for the CDR3: TGTGCCAGCAGCAGGGAGAGAGGAGAGACCCAGTACTTC.

This clonotype has at least ten counts. The chain uses TRBV3-1 and TRBJ2-2; TRBD2 matches at 12 bases. J lost 5 bases, V lost 2 bases, and 12 bases had no gene match. The CDR3 extends over 19 amino acids. Germline-derived CDR1 and CDR2 are LGHDT and YNNKEL (reference sequence). The DNA for the CDR3 is TGTGCCAGCAGCCAAAGCGTCGGACTAGCGGGGTTATGGACCGGGGAGCTGTTTTTT. It codes for CASSQSVGLAGLWTGELFF.

This clonotype has ten or more counts. The chain recombines TRBV5-6 with TRBJ2-5; either TRBD1 or TRBD2 may supply D (5 bases each). V lost 4 bases and J lost 2, with 27 bases in between. The CDR3 runs to 19 residues. Germline V gene lookup returns CDR1 SGHDT and CDR2 YYEEEE. The CDR3: CASSGPPGRRGRRQETQYF. CDR3 in DNA: TGTGCCAGCAGCGGACCCCCGGGACGGCGAGGACGTCGTCAAGAGACCCAGTACTTC.